This T cell receptor (beta chain) is drawn from a study of blood T cell repertoires in COVID-19. As originally analysed: Estimation of nucleated cell counts relied on the amplification of reference gene primers. Assay used: immunoSEQ multiplex PCR; TCRdb lists only in-frame clones, some missing. V and J calls and clone size are as listed in that table; D and trimming were resolved from the DNA. The data contain 200,000 to 250,000 clones, around 90% of them seen just once; the ten biggest clones take up about 7.1%. The CDR3 extends over 14 amino acids. The germline V and J ends were trimmed by 6 bases and 4 bases, with 15 bases remaining between them. From germline, CDR1 is MNHEY and CDR2 SVGEGT.

Source material: peripheral blood. The V call is TRBV6-2 or TRBV6-3, the J call TRBJ1-1; D is unresolved. The clonotype comes from a woman between 65 and 79 years old with active or convalescent COVID-19. The CDR3 DNA reads as TGTGCCAGCAGCTCAATCGGGTGGAGCACTGAAGCTTTCTTT. It translates to CASSSIGWSTEAFF.